This TCR beta chain was obtained from a study of shared clonotypes between healthy human individuals (TCRdb year 2020). Turning to the overall study: The cohort comprised a couple of women and a few men aged 18 to 49 years. To estimate repertoire size and how much clonotypes are shared between individuals, the study performed deep sequencing of blood TCR repertoires from 4 to 6 healthy adults. Leukapheresis yielded between about 0.85 and 9 billion PBMCs per donor. For each donor, CD4 naive and CD4 memory were each given three plates, CD8 naive was given two plates, and CD8 memory was given one plate. To increase sequencing depth and limit assay-specific biases, different laboratories used diverse techniques to prepare libraries and sequence TCR repertoires. Paper-wide results and their limitations: Sampling was restricted to blood, and TCR repertoires in tissues likely differ from the TCR repertoires found in blood. Compared with non-shared clonotypes, the clonotypes found in all four sorted-subset donors had higher generation probabilities. Estimated clonotype richness was generally larger for naive than for memory subsets. The genetic and exposure-history diversity represented was limited by the small number of donors. Based on pairwise subsampling, the degree of clonotype sharing among donors was expected to be affected by sequencing depth. Even with the large sequencing depth, rarefaction of the sorted-subset datasets indicated that sequencing was incomplete. Around 5.4% of naive CD4, around 3.6% of naive CD8, about 2.1% of memory CD4, and about 0.4% of memory CD8 clonotypes were shared across several donors.

Points on this clone: The antigen it recognizes is unknown. The sample holds no much larger clone one base away, and base qualities are not on file.

The germline V gene provides CDR1 MNHNS and CDR2 SASEGT. V is pared back by 7 bases and J by 5 bases, with 13 bases lying between the germline termini. The CDR3 covers 13 residues, taking in both the cysteine and the phenylalanine. Kept here is only the CDR3 DNA, which spans 39 bases and is read in frame from base 1. Using the deep immunoSEQ assay, TCR CDR3 regions were amplified from genomic DNA by multiplex PCR. Genomic DNA extracted from each cell subset was distributed evenly over all wells of several immunoSEQ 96-well plates, and each plate served as one replicate. For sorted subsets, each replicate PCR was loaded with about 0.2 ug genomic DNA, equivalent to 30,000 or so T cell genomes. The purified libraries were quantified using a Qubit 3.0 fluorometer, sized with a Bioanalyzer 2100, and then quantified again using the KAPA Library Quantification kit. Every immunoSEQ 96-well plate was sequenced on a dedicated single-read 150-cycle Illumina NextSeq 550 flow cell. The published analysis was carried out like this. Because the immunoSEQ output included only junctional sequences and no quality scores, the filtering could not be the same as the filtering used for full-length reads. To assign V/J genes and CDR3, sequences were annotated against IMGT germline references using PyIR, a Python wrapper for IgBLAST v1.9. Reads with weak V/J assignments (E-value above 1e-6), missing CDR3, stop codons, out-of-frame junctions, or ambiguous translated residues were removed. V3J clonotypes were defined as sequences sharing the same inferred V gene, J gene, and CDR3 amino acid sequence. The percentage overlap between two repertoires was calculated by dividing the number of shared unique clonotypes by the size of the smaller repertoire. RTK rarefaction, the Chao1 estimator, and Recon v2.1 estimates of unobserved clonotypes were used to assess repertoire richness. For all TCRbeta clonotypes obtained by the gDNA method from a handful of donors, generation probabilities were computed with OLGA. Here the immuneACCESS table is served through TCRdb, limited to in-frame sequences with V and J called. Missing clones are a known gap in these copies; in checked studies unresolved V genes cover under half, and the rest lacks a known reason. V and J calls and clone size come straight from that table; D and trimming were deduced from the DNA. The sample profile shows 800,000 to 1,200,000 clones; about 84% of them were found once. About 0.52% of the sample is taken by the ten largest.

Donors were healthy HIV-negative adults with no recently reported acute infections or vaccinations. Every donor was a Caucasian adult living in Nashville, Tennessee, USA. CD4+ T cells were enriched by magnetic negative selection; naive cells were then positively selected on CD45RA, and the negative fraction formed the memory subset. After blood collection by leukapheresis, PBMCs were isolated using Ficoll-Histopaque density gradient centrifugation and then cryopreserved in the vapor phase of liquid nitrogen. Purity and quantity of every magnetically sorted T cell population were checked by analytical flow cytometry. Genomic DNA was isolated from every sorted fraction and measured by UV absorbance on a Nanodrop 2000c.

The rearrangement combines TRBV6-1 with TRBJ2-3; the D gene assignment is ambiguous. The material sequenced was memory CD4+ T cells from PBMCs. Interpreted using the paper, the cell subset or site label stands for: CD45RA-negative fraction. The receptor was derived from a man aged 18 to 30 in good health. Some clones in this sample may be carry-over from other donors' samples. The sequence in DNA is TGTGCCAGCACCCTAACCCCGAAAGATACGCAGTATTTT. Its protein product is CASTLTPKDTQYF.